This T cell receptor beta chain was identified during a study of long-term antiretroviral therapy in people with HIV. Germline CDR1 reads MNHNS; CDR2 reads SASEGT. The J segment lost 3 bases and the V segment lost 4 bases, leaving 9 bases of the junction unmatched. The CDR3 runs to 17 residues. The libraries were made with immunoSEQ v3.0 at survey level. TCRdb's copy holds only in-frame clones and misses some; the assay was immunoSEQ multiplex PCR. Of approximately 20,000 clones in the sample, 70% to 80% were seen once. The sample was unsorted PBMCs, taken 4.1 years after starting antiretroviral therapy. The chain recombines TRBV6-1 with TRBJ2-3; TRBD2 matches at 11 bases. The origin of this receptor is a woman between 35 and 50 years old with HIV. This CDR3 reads CASSGGRLAGGTDTQYF. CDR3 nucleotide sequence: TGTGCCAGCAGTGGAGGCCGTCTAGCGGGAGGTACAGATACGCAGTATTTT.